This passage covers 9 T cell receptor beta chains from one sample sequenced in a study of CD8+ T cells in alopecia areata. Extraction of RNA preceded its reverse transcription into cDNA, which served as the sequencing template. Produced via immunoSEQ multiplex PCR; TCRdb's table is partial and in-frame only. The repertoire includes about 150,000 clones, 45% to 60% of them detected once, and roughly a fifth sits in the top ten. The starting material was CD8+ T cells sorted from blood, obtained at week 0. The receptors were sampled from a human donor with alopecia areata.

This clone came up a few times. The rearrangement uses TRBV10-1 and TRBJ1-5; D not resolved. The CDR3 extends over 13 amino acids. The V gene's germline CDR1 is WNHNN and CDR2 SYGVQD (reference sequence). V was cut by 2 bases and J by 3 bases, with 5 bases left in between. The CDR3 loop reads CASSEGSNQPQHF. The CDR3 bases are TGCGCCAGCAGTGAGGGGTCCAATCAGCCCCAGCATTTT.

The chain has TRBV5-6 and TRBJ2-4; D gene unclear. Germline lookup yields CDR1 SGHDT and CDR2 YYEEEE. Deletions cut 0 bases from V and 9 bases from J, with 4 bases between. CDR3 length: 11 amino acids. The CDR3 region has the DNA TGTGCCAGCAGCTTGGGAGCCATTCAGTACTTC. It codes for CASSLGAIQYF.

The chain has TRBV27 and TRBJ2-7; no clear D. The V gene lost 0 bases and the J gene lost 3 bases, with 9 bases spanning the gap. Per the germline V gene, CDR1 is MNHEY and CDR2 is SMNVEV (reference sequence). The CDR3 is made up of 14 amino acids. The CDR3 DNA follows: TGTGCCAGCAGTTTATCAACCTCCGGCTACGAGCAGTACTTC. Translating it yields CASSLSTSGYEQYF.

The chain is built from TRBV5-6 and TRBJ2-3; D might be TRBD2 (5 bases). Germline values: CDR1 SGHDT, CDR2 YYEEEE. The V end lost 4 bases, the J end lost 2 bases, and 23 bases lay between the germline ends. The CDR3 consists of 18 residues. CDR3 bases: TGTGCCAGCAGCCACCACCCGGGGTCGGGTTTATCCACAGATACGCAGTATTTT. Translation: CASSHHPGSGLSTDTQYF. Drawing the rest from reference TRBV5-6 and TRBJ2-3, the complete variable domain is DAGVTQSPTHLIKTRGQQVTLRCSPKSGHDTVSWYQQALGQGPQFIFQYYEEEERQRGNFPDRFSGHQFPNYSSELNVNALLLGDSALYLCASSHHPGSGLSTDTQYFGPGTRLTVL.

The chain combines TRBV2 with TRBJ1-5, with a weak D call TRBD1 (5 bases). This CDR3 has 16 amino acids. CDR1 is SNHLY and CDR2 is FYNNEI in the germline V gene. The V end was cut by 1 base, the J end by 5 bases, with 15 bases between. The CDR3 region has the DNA TGTGCCAGCAGTGAAGTGGGGCAGGGTACGTATCAGCCCCAGCATTTT. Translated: CASSEVGQGTYQPQHF.

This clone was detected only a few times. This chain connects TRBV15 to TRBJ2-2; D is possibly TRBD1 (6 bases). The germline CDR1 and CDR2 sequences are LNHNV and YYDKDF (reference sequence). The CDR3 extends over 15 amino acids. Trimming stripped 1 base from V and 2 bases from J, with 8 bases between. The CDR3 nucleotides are TGTGCCACCAGCAGAGCTGGGACAAACACCGGGGAGCTGTTTTTT. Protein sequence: CATSRAGTNTGELFF.

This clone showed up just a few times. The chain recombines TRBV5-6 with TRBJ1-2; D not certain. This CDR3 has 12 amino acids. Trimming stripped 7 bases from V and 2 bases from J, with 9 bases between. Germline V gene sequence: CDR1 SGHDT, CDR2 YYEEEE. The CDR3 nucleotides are TGTGCCAGCTTCGGAGAGAACTATGGCTACACCTTC. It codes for CASFGENYGYTF.

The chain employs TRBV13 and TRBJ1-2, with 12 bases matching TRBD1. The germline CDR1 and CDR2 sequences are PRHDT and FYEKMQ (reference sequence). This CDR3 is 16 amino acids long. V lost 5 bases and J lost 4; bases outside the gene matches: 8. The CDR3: CASSTRDRGPAYGYTF. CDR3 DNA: TGTGCCAGCAGCACCCGGGACAGGGGGCCGGCCTATGGCTACACCTTC.

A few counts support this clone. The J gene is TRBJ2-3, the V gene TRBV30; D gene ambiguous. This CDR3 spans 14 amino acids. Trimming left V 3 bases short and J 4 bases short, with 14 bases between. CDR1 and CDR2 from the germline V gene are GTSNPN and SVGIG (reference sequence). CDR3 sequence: CAWSVDQPPDTQYF. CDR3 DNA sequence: TGTGCCTGGAGCGTGGACCAACCGCCAGATACGCAGTATTTT.